The rows below give T cell receptor beta chains drawn from one sample of a study of T-cell memory formation after mild COVID-19. TCRdb processed the 5' RACE reads anew with MiXCR; each CDR3 protein has one entry. Among roughly 300,000 distinct CDR3 sequences listed, about an eighth were seen once. Sequencing used PBMCs or a T cell subset sorted from them (not recorded which). Receptors originate from a man in his late teens or twenties who had mild COVID-19 (a few samples of this study predate the infection). Cell type and time point are not known. The CDR3 runs from the conserved cysteine through the conserved F or W. A D gene is named only where the DNA matches it firmly.

CDR3 protein	D gene	V gene
CASSTDSGPNNEQFF	TRBD2	TRBV7-9
CSARDAGSSAQPIDTQYF	NA	TRBV20-1
CASSLAVNQPQHF	NA	TRBV7-2
CASSQDDPQGSYEQYF	NA	TRBV4-1
CSAGDRGVGYGYTF	TRBD1	TRBV20-1
CATSRVYDNEQFF	NA	TRBV15
CASSQDWSGGLTETQYF	NA	TRBV4-3
CASSLSRQRYQETQYF	NA	TRBV7-6
CASSLSPDSTGGFNEKLFF	TRBD1	TRBV5-1
CASSAEQGSSGNTIYF	TRBD1	TRBV9
CASSLGLAGIHQETQYF	TRBD2	TRBV6-2/TRBV6-3
CASSIRTDLTGELFF	NA	TRBV5-1
CASSVGGGLGTDTQYF	TRBD1	TRBV9
CASSPQRFFNYGYTF	NA	TRBV4-1
CASSMGGSRRNTEAFF	NA	TRBV19
CASSTGTGAYNEQFF	TRBD1	TRBV7-9
CATRLYEQYF	NA	TRBV2
CASSWGQGSTGELFF	TRBD1	TRBV5-1
CASSLNSLRVLYGYTF	NA	TRBV28
CSARDPGGGSYEQYF	TRBD2	TRBV20-1
CASSFRGIQETQYF	TRBD1	TRBV12-3/TRBV12-4